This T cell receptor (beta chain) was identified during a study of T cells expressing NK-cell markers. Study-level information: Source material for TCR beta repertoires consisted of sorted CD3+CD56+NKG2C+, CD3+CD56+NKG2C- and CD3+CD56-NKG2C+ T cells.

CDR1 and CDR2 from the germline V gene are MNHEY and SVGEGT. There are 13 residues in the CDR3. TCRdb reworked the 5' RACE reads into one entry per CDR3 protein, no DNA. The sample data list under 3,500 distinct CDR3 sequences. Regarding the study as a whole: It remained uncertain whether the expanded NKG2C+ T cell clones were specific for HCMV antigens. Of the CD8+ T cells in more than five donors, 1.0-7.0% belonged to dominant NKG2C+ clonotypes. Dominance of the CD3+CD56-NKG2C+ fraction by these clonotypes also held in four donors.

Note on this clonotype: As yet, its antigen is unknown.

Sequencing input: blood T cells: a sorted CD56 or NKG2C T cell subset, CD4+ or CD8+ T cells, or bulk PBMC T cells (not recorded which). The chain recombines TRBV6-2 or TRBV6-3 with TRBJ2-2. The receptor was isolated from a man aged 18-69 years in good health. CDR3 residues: CASSTTYTGELFF.